What follows are 29 T cell receptor beta chains derived from one specimen sequenced in a study of control samples from healthy donors and cancer patients. The assay was immunoSEQ multiplex PCR, and TCRdb's table has in-frame clones only and misses some. The sample lists roughly 100,000 clones, around nine tenths occurring once. The sample consisted of blood. These receptors were collected from a human donor in good health. The donor label of this sample is uncertain.

The rearrangement uses TRBV4-2 and TRBJ1-5, with D uncertain. CDR3 size: 14 residues. Trimming pared 3 bases from V and 2 bases from J, leaving 8 bases between. Per germline, CDR1 LGHNA and CDR2 YNFKEQ. The CDR3 loop reads CASSHGMGNQPQHF. The CDR3 bases are TGTGCCAGCAGCCACGGGATGGGCAATCAGCCCCAGCATTTT.

The chain employs TRBV24-1 and TRBJ2-7; 7 bases agree with TRBD1. This CDR3 has 13 residues. With 10 bases clipped from V and 2 bases from J, the junction kept 7 bases outside the gene matches. Germline V gives CDR1 KGHDR, CDR2 SFDVKD. CDR3 loop: CATQGGPTYEQYF. The CDR3 bases are TGTGCCACTCAAGGGGGCCCAACCTACGAGCAGTACTTC.

The chain links TRBV19 to TRBJ1-6; D remains ambiguous. This CDR3 spans 13 amino acids. Per the germline V gene, CDR1 is LNHDA and CDR2 is SQIVND (reference sequence). Between the trimmed V and J ends, which lost 5 bases and 9 bases, there was a span of 11 bases. The CDR3 DNA sequence: TGTGCCAGTAGTGCCGACTCTCTTTCACCCCTCCACTTT. Its protein is CASSADSLSPLHF.

The CDR3 DNA follows: TGTGCCAGCAGGCCCGACAGCCATGGCTACACCTTC. Its protein product is CASRPDSHGYTF. V usage is TRBV12-3 or TRBV12-4 and J usage is TRBJ1-2; a weak D match, TRBD1 (5 bases). The CDR3 runs 12 residues. Trimming stripped 6 bases from V and 6 bases from J, with 11 bases between.

V is TRBV6-1 and J is TRBJ1-5; tentatively, D is TRBD1 (5 bases). In germline, CDR1 is MNHNS, CDR2 SASEGT. Deletions cut 2 bases from V and 6 bases from J, with 20 bases between. The CDR3 sequence is 17 residues long. The CDR3 DNA follows: TGTGCCAGCAGTGAATATACGTTGAGGGGACTAGGTCAGCCCCAGCATTTT. It is translated as CASSEYTLRGLGQPQHF.

The chain recombines TRBV7-2 with TRBJ2-3, with 7 positions matching TRBD2. CDR1 and CDR2 from the germline V gene are SGHTA and FQGNSA. The CDR3 has 15 residues. V lost 7 bases to trimming and J lost 3 bases; unmatched junction nucleotides: 10. The CDR3 loop reads CASTRFSGSTDTQYF. In DNA, the CDR3 is TGTGCCAGCACCCGATTTAGCGGGTCGACAGATACGCAGTATTTT.

This chain links TRBV7-9 with TRBJ2-1, with a possible D match to TRBD2 (5 bases). The V gene lost 1 base and the J gene lost 14 bases, with 15 bases spanning the gap. CDR1 is SEHNR, CDR2 FQNEAQ, per germline (reference sequence). This CDR3 contains 13 residues. This CDR3 reads CASSLDSRPLEFF. The CDR3 bases are TGTGCCAGCAGCTTAGATTCCCGGCCACTAGAGTTCTTC.

The chain combines TRBV18 with TRBJ1-5; no firm D call. Per the germline V gene, CDR1 is KGHSH and CDR2 is LQKENI. The CDR3 runs to 14 residues. Deletions cut 4 bases from V and 3 bases from J, with 10 bases between. CDR3 region: CASSLGPNNQPQHF. As DNA, the CDR3 is TGTGCCAGCTCACTAGGACCGAACAATCAGCCCCAGCATTTT.

This rearrangement joins TRBV10-3 to TRBJ2-5; 13 bases align to TRBD2. Looked up from germline, CDR1 is ENHRY and CDR2 is SYGVKD. After removal of 6 bases from V and 5 bases from J, the junction contained 6 bases not matched to a gene. The CDR3 has 15 residues. Here the CDR3 reads CAISDPGLAGETQYF. CDR3 sequence (DNA): TGTGCCATCAGCGACCCGGGACTAGCGGGGGAGACCCAGTACTTC.

The chain recombines TRBV10-3 with TRBJ1-1, with D maybe TRBD1 (5 bases). There are 13 residues in the CDR3. Trimming took 11 bases from V and 3 from J, leaving 16 bases between them. Looked up from germline, CDR1 is ENHRY and CDR2 is SYGVKD. The CDR3 sequence: CASKAGGDTEAFF. CDR3 in DNA: TGTGCCTCCAAGGCGGGAGGGGACACTGAAGCTTTCTTT.

V is TRBV6-5 and J is TRBJ2-2, with TRBD1 as a possible D gene (6 bases). V was shortened by 5 bases and J by 3 bases, with 7 bases between the two germline ends. The germline gives CDR1 MNHEY, CDR2 SVGAGI. This CDR3 comprises 13 residues. The CDR3 sequence is CASSRTDTGELFF. The DNA of the CDR3 is TGTGCCAGCAGTAGGACAGACACCGGGGAGCTGTTTTTT.

This chain links TRBV9 with TRBJ2-5, with D maybe TRBD1 (6 bases). The germline CDR1 and CDR2 sequences are SGDLS and YYNGEE. V lost 0 bases and J 1 base, leaving 13 bases between the germline ends. The CDR3 is made up of 16 amino acids. DNA of the CDR3: TGTGCCAGCAGCGTAGCGGCAGGGGTAACCCAAGAGACCCAGTACTTC. Amino acids: CASSVAAGVTQETQYF.

The rearrangement uses TRBV6-1 and TRBJ2-1, with D perhaps matching TRBD2 (6 bases). CDR1 and CDR2 from the germline V gene are MNHNS and SASEGT. V was trimmed by 2 bases and J by 8 bases, leaving 13 bases between them. CDR3 size: 14 residues. The CDR3, as DNA: TGTGCCAGCAGTGAAATCTTGGGGACTGATGAGCAGTTCTTC. Protein product: CASSEILGTDEQFF.

The genes are TRBV13 and TRBJ1-2; 10 bases align to TRBD1. J was trimmed by 8 bases and V by 4 bases; bases with no gene match: 10. The germline gives CDR1 PRHDT, CDR2 FYEKMQ (reference sequence). CDR3 length: 15 residues. The CDR3 loop is CASSSGDRGLGGYTF. In nucleotides, the CDR3 is TGTGCCAGCAGCTCGGGCGACAGGGGGCTAGGGGGCTACACCTTC.

This clone occurred once. The chain uses TRBV6-2 or TRBV6-3 and TRBJ2-5; tentatively, D is TRBD1 or TRBD2 (5 bases each). Germline-derived CDR1 and CDR2 are MNHEY and SVGEGT. The CDR3 is 15 amino acids. Trimming removed 4 bases at V and 4 bases at J, with 16 bases between. The CDR3 nucleotides are TGTGCCAGCAGTTCACGATCGGGAAGGGGAGAGACCCAGTACTTC. This codes for CASSSRSGRGETQYF.

The chain is built from TRBV2 and TRBJ1-2; 8 positions match TRBD1. V lost 11 bases, J lost 2 bases, and 7 bases stayed unmatched. From germline, CDR1 is SNHLY and CDR2 FYNNEI. The CDR3 loop spans 13 amino acids. The CDR3 bases are TGTGCCTTCAAGGGACAGGCCAACTATGGCTACACCTTC. Its translation is CAFKGQANYGYTF.

This clone was picked up one time. The rearrangement links TRBV4-2 to TRBJ2-1; 8 nucleotides match TRBD2. V trimming: 4 bases; J trimming: 8 bases; junction bases outside the gene matches: 7. This CDR3 contains 14 residues. Per germline, CDR1 LGHNA and CDR2 YNFKEQ. CDR3 region: CASSPRTSSDEQFF. CDR3 in DNA: TGTGCCAGCAGCCCTAGGACTAGCTCCGATGAGCAGTTCTTC.

The chain links TRBV6-6 to TRBJ1-4; TRBD1 agrees at 7 bases. Germline CDR1 and CDR2: MNHNY and SVGAGI (reference sequence). J lost 3 bases, V lost 5 bases, and 6 bases had no gene match. CDR3 length: 15 residues. CDR3 loop: CASSKGTVANEKLFF. The CDR3 nucleotides read TGTGCCAGCAGTAAAGGGACAGTGGCTAATGAAAAACTGTTTTTT.

Concerning this clone: At the DNA level, this CDR3 is encoded by other sequences in the same sample as well. J is TRBJ1-6 and V is TRBV27, with D unclear. The germline V gene encodes CDR1 MNHEY and CDR2 SMNVEV (reference sequence). The CDR3 has 14 amino acids. The germline V and J ends were trimmed by 3 bases and 6 bases, with 9 bases remaining between them. CDR3 nucleotides: TGTGCCAGCAGTTTGTCAGGTTTTAATTCACCCCTCCACTTT. Translated: CASSLSGFNSPLHF.

This chain connects TRBV5-1 to TRBJ2-1; a weak D match, TRBD1 (6 bases). V was trimmed by 1 base and J by 7 bases, leaving 6 bases between them. This CDR3 region has 12 residues. The germline V gene has CDR1 SGHRS and CDR2 YFSETQ. CDR3 residues: CASSLQGNEQFF. The DNA of the CDR3 is TGCGCCAGCAGCTTGCAGGGGAATGAGCAGTTCTTC.

This chain links TRBV2 with TRBJ1-3; possible D gene TRBD1, 5 bases. In germline, CDR1 is SNHLY, CDR2 FYNNEI. The CDR3 loop spans 14 amino acids. Trimming left V 4 bases short and J 4 bases short, with 11 bases between. The CDR3 here is CASSVQGYGNTIYF. CDR3 coding DNA: TGTGCCAGCAGTGTTCAGGGTTACGGAAACACCATATATTTT.

V gene TRBV19 combines with J gene TRBJ1-5; 7 bases are a match to TRBD1. Germline V gene sequence: CDR1 LNHDA, CDR2 SQIVND (reference sequence). The CDR3 consists of 18 residues. J lost 1 base, V lost 3 bases, and 12 bases had no gene match. CDR3 residues: CASSIKTGLRRSNQPQHF. As DNA, the CDR3 is TGTGCCAGTAGTATTAAGACAGGGTTGCGTAGAAGCAATCAGCCCCAGCATTTT.

The chain couples TRBV6-5 to TRBJ2-7, with D tentatively TRBD2 (6 bases). This CDR3 region has 14 residues. Germline V gives CDR1 MNHEY, CDR2 SVGAGI. The V end lost 7 bases, the J end lost 3 bases, and 16 bases lay between the germline ends. CDR3 sequence: CASTLEGYGYEQYF. The DNA for the CDR3 is TGTGCCAGCACCCTGGAGGGTTACGGCTACGAGCAGTACTTC.

V gene TRBV5-1 combines with J gene TRBJ1-2, with 7 positions matching TRBD1. Trimming took 3 bases from V and 5 from J; bases not matched to a gene: 4. This CDR3 comprises 13 residues. Germline assignment: CDR1 SGHRS and CDR2 YFSETQ. The CDR3 protein is CASSWGTEYGYTF. CDR3 DNA sequence: TGCGCCAGCAGCTGGGGGACAGAATATGGCTACACCTTC. The whole variable domain, filled in from reference TRBV5-1 and TRBJ1-2, reads KAGVTQTPRYLIKTRGQQVTLSCSPISGHRSVSWYQQTPGQGLQFLFEYFSETQRNKGNFPGRFSGRQFSNSRSEMNVSTLELGDSALYLCASSWGTEYGYTFGSGTRLTVV.

V is TRBV4-1 and J is TRBJ2-7; possibly TRBD2 for D (5 bases). V was trimmed by 3 bases and J by 7 bases, leaving 10 bases between them. This CDR3 is 12 amino acids long. CDR1 MGHRA and CDR2 YSYEKL come from the germline V gene. CDR3 coding DNA: TGCGCCAGCAGCCAGGCTACGGGGGAGCAGTACTTC. Protein: CASSQATGEQYF.

This chain links TRBV29-1 with TRBJ1-5; D is ambiguous. Deletions cut 7 bases from V and 6 bases from J, with 13 bases between. Germline-derived CDR1 and CDR2 are SQVTM and ANQGSEA. This CDR3 has 12 residues. CDR3 sequence reads: CSAHDGSQPQHF. The CDR3, as DNA: TGCAGCGCCCACGACGGGAGTCAGCCCCAGCATTTT. Together with reference TRBV29-1 and TRBJ1-5, the CDR3 gives the full variable domain: SAVISQKPSRDICQRGTSLTIQCQVDSQVTMMFWYRQQPGQSLTLIATANQGSEATYESGFVIDKFPISRPNLTFSTLTVSNMSPEDSSIYLCSAHDGSQPQHFGDGTRLSIL.

This rearrangement joins TRBV3-1 (or the pseudogene TRBV3-2) to TRBJ1-2, with D possibly matching TRBD1 (5 bases). This CDR3 is 15 amino acids long. Germline V gene data show CDR1 as LGHDT and CDR2 as YNNKEL (reference sequence). The ends were cut back, 1 base at V and 4 bases at J, with 13 bases in the middle. This chain's CDR3 is CASSQGRGIFYGYTF. CDR3 DNA: TGTGCCAGCAGCCAAGGGCGGGGGATCTTCTATGGCTACACCTTC.

This chain links TRBV27 with TRBJ1-2, with D maybe TRBD1 (5 bases). V was clipped by 6 bases and J by 2 bases, with 10 bases between them. The germline CDR1 and CDR2 sequences are MNHEY and SMNVEV (reference sequence). The CDR3 has 13 residues. The CDR3 nucleotides read TGTGCCAGCAGGGCTGAGGGGAACTATGGCTACACCTTC. It encodes CASRAEGNYGYTF.

This clone was recorded a few times. This chain uses TRBV4-2 with TRBJ1-2, with 9 bases identical to TRBD1. V lost 4 bases and J lost 3; bases outside the gene matches: 6. Germline CDR1 and CDR2: LGHNA and YNFKEQ. The length of the CDR3 is 15 residues. Here the CDR3 DNA reads TGTGCCAGCAGCCGACGGACAGGGGAGTACTATGGCTACACCTTC. Translated, it gives CASSRRTGEYYGYTF.